This TCR beta chain appears in the sequencing data of a study of T cells after yellow fever vaccination. This clonotype showed up many times. In germline, CDR1 is MNHEY, CDR2 SVGEGT. V lost 5 bases, J lost 2 bases, and 18 bases lay in between. The CDR3 totals 16 residues. They built TCR cDNA with 5'RACE template switching, a step that put in a universal primer site and UMIs. MiXCR, applied by TCRdb to the 5' RACE reads, yields one record per CDR3 protein. The sample records 310,000 or so distinct CDR3 sequences, roughly 6.8% being singletons. This receptor was obtained from a man between 18 and 35 years old who received the YFV17D yellow fever vaccine. The source material was PBMCs, sampled around 45 days after the first yellow fever vaccination. The chain links TRBV6-2 or TRBV6-3 to TRBJ1-1; a possible D gene is TRBD1 (5 bases). The CDR3 spells CASSKPDRSGNTEAFF. The CDR3 nucleotides read TGTGCCAGCAGTAAGCCTGACAGATCGGGAAACACTGAAGCTTTCTTT.